Here is one TCR beta chain with its context. The record originates from a study of patients and donors after allogeneic stem cell transplantation. TCRdb fed the RT-PCR reads into MiXCR, producing one record per CDR3 protein. The sample includes 150,000 to 250,000 distinct CDR3 sequences, roughly two fifths of them seen just once. The junction had 6 bases not matched to a gene; V was cut back by 4 bases and J by 7 bases. Germline-derived CDR1 and CDR2 are SGHAT and FQNNGV. There are 14 residues in the CDR3. The material sequenced was blood, either unsorted or a sorted T cell fraction (not recorded which). The TCR originated in a human donor who was either an allogeneic HSCT recipient or a stem cell or donor lymphocyte infusion donor (not recorded which). It is not recorded whose cells these are; they may come from a transplant donor. The chain joins TRBV11-2 to TRBJ2-1, with TRBD2 identical over 8 bases. The chain's CDR3 is CASSSPGLGNEQFF. The CDR3 DNA follows: TGTGCCAGCAGCTCCCCGGGACTAGGGAATGAGCAGTTCTTC.